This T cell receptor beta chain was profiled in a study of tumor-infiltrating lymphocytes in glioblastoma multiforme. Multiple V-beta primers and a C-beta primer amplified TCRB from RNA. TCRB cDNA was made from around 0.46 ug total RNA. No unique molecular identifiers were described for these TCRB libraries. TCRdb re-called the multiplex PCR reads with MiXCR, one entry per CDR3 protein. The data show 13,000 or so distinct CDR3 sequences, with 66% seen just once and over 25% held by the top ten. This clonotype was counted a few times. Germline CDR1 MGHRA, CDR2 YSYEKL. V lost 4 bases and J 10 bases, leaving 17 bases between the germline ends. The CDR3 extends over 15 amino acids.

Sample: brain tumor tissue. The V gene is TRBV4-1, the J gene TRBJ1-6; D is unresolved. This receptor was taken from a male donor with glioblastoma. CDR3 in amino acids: CASSRLQWARSPLHF. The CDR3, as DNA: TGCGCCAGCAGCCGCCTGCAGTGGGCAAGGTCACCCCTCCACTTT.